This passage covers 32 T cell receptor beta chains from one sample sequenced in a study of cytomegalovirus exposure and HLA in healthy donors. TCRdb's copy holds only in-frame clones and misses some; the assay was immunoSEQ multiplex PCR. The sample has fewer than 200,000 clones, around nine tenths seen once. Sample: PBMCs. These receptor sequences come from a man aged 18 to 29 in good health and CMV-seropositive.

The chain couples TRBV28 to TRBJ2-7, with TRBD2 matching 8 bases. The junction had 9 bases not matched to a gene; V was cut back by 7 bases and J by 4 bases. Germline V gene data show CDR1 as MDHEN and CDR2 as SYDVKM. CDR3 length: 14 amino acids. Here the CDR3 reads CASTPGGRLYEQYF. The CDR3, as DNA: TGTGCCAGCACGCCGGGAGGGAGGTTATACGAGCAGTACTTC.

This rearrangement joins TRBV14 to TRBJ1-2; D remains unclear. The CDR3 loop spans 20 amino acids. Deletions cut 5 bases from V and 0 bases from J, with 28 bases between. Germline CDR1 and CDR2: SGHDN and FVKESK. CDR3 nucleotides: TGTGCCAGCAGCAGTAGTCCCACCTGGGGAGATTCCTCTACTAACTATGGCTACACCTTC. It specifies CASSSSPTWGDSSTNYGYTF.

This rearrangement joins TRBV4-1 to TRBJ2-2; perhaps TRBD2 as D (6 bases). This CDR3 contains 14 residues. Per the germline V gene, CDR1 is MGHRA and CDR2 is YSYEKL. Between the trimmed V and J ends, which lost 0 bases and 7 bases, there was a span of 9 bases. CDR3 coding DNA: TGCGCCAGCAGCCAAGATATGCGGGGCGGGGAGCTGTTTTTT. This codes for CASSQDMRGGELFF.

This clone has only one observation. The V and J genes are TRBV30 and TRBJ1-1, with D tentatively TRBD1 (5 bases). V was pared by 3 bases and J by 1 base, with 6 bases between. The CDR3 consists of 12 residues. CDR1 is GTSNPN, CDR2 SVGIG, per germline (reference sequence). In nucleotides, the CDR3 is TGTGCCTGGAGGACAGCGAACACTGAAGCTTTCTTT. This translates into CAWRTANTEAFF.

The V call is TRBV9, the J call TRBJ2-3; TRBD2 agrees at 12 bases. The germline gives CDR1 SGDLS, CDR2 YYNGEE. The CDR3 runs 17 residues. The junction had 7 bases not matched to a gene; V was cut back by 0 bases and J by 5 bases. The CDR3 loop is CASSVALAGGPQDTQYF. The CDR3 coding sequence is TGTGCCAGCAGCGTAGCGCTAGCGGGAGGGCCTCAAGATACGCAGTATTTT.

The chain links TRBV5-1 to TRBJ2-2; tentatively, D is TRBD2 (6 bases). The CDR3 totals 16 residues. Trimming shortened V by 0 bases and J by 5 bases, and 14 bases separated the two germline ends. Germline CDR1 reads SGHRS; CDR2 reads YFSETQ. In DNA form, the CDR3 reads TGCGCCAGCAGCTTGGAGGCCGGGAGATTAACCGGGGAGCTGTTTTTT. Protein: CASSLEAGRLTGELFF.

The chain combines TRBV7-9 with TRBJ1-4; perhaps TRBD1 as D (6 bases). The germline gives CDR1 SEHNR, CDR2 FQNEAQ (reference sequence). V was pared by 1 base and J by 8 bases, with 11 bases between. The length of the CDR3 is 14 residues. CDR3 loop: CASSLGGQSEKLFF. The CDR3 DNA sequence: TGTGCCAGCAGCTTAGGCGGACAGAGCGAAAAACTGTTTTTT.

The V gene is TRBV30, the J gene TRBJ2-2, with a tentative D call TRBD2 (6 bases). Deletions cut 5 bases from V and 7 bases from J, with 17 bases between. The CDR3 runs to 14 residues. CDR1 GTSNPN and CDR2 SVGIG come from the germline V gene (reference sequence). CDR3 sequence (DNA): TGTGCCTGGCATTATCGGACTATCAACGGGGAGCTGTTTTTT. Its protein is CAWHYRTINGELFF.

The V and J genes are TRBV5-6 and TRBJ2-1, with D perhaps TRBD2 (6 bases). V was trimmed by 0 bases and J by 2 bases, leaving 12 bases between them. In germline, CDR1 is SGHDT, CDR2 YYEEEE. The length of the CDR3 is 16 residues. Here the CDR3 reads CASSLEGVAAYNEQFF. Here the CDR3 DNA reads TGTGCCAGCAGCTTGGAAGGGGTAGCGGCCTACAATGAGCAGTTCTTC. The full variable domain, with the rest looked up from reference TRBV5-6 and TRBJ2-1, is DAGVTQSPTHLIKTRGQQVTLRCSPKSGHDTVSWYQQALGQGPQFIFQYYEEEERQRGNFPDRFSGHQFPNYSSELNVNALLLGDSALYLCASSLEGVAAYNEQFFGPGTRLTVL.

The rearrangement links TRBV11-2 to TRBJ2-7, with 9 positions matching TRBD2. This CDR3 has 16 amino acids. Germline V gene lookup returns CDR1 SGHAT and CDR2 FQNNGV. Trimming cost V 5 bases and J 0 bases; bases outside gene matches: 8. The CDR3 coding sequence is TGTGCCAGCAGCGCTATAGCGGGAGCTGCCTCCTACGAGCAGTACTTC. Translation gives CASSAIAGAASYEQYF.

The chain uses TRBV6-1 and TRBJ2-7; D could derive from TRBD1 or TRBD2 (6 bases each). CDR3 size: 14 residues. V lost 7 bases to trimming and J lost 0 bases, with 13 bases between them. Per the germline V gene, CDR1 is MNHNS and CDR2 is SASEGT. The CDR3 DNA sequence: TGTGCCAGCAATGAGGGGGGAGTCTCCTACGAGCAGTACTTC. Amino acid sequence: CASNEGGVSYEQYF.

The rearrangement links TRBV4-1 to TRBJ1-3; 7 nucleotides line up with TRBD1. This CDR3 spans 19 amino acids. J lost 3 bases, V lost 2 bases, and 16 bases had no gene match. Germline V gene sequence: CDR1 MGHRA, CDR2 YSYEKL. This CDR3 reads CASSQQDRAGRGYGNTIYF. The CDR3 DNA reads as TGCGCCAGCAGCCAACAAGACAGGGCTGGTCGAGGCTATGGAAACACCATATATTTT.

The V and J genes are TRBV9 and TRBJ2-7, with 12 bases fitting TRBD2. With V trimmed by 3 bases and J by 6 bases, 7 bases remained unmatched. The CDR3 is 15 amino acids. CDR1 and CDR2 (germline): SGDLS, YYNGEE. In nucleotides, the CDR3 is TGTGCCAGCAGCGCAAGACTAGCGGGAGAGGGCGAGCAGTACTTC. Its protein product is CASSARLAGEGEQYF.

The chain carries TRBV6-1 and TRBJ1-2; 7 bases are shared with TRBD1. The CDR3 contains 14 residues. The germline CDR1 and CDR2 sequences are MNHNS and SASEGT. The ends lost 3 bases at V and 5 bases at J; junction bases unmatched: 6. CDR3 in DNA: TGTGCCAGCAGTGATAGACAGGGAAGGTATGGCTACACCTTC. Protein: CASSDRQGRYGYTF.

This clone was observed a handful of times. CDR3 sequence (DNA): TGCGCCACCTGGACTAGCGGAAATAGCACAGATACGCAGTATTTT. The encoded protein is CATWTSGNSTDTQYF. The chain carries TRBV10-1 and TRBJ2-3; 10 positions agree with TRBD2. CDR3 size: 15 residues. J lost 0 bases, V lost 10 bases, and 7 bases had no gene match. From germline, CDR1 is WNHNN and CDR2 SYGVQD (reference sequence).

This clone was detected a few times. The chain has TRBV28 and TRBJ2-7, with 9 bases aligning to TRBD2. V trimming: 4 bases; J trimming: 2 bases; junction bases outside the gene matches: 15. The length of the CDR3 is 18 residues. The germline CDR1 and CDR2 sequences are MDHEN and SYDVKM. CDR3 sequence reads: CASSSYGGRGSNPYEQYF. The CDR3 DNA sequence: TGTGCCAGCAGTTCATACGGCGGGAGGGGTAGTAACCCCTACGAGCAGTACTTC. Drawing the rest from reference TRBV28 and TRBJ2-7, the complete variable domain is DVKVTQSSRYLVKRTGEKVFLECVQDMDHENMFWYRQDPGLGLRLIYFSYDVKMKEKGDIPEGYSVSREKKERFSLILESASTNQTSMYLCASSSYGGRGSNPYEQYFGPGTRLTVT.

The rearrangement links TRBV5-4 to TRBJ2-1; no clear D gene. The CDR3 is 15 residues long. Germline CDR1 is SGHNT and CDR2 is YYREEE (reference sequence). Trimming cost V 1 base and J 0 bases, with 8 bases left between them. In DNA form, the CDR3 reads TGTGCCAGCAGCTTGTTGGGCGCCTCCTACAATGAGCAGTTCTTC. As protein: CASSLLGASYNEQFF.

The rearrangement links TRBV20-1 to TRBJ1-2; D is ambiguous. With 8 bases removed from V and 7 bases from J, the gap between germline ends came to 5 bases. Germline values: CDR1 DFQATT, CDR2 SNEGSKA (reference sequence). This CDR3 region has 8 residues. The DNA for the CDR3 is TGCAGTCCGCGTGGCTACACCTTC. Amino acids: CSPRGYTF.

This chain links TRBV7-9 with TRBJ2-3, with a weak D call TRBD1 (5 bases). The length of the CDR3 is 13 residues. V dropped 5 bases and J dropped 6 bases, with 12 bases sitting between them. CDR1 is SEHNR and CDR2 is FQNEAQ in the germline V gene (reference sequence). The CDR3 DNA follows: TGTGCCAGCAGCGCCCCAGGGCGGGATACGCAGTATTTT. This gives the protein CASSAPGRDTQYF.

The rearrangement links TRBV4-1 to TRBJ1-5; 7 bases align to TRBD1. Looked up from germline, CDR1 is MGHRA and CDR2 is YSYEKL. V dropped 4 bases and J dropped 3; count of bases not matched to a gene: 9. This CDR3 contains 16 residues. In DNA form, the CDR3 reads TGCGCCAGCAGCCCAAACGACAGGGACCACAATCAGCCCCAGCATTTT. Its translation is CASSPNDRDHNQPQHF.

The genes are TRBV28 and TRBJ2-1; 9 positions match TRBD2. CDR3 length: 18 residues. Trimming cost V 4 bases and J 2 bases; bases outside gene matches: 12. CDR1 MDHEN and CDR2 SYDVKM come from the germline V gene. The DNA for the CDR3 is TGTGCCAGCAGTTCACCTGACCTAGCGGGGTATACCTACAATGAGCAGTTCTTC. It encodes CASSSPDLAGYTYNEQFF.

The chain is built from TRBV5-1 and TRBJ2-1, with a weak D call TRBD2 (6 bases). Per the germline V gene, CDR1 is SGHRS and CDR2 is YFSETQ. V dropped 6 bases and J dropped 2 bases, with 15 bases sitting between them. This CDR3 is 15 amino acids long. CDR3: CASTEWGETYNEQFF. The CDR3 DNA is TGCGCCAGCACCGAGTGGGGGGAGACCTACAATGAGCAGTTCTTC.

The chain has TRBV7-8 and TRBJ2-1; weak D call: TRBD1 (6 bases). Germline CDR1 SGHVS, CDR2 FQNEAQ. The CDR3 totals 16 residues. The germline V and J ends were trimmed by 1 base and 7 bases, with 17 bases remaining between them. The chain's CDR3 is CASSLVWQGRGNEQFF. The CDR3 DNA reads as TGTGCCAGCAGCTTAGTATGGCAGGGAAGGGGGAATGAGCAGTTCTTC.

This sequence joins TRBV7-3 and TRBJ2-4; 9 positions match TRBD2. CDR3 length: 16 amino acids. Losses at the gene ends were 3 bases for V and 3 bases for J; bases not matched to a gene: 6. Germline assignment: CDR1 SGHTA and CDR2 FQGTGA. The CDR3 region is CASSFEPSGDKNIQYF. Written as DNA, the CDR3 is TGTGCCAGCAGCTTTGAACCTAGCGGGGACAAAAACATTCAGTACTTC.

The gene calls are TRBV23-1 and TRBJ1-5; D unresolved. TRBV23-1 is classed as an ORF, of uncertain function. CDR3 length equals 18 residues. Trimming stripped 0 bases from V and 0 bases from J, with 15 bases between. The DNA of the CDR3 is TGCGCCAGCAGTCAATCCTCGCAGAGGTTAAATAGCAATCAGCCCCAGCATTTT. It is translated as CASSQSSQRLNSNQPQHF.

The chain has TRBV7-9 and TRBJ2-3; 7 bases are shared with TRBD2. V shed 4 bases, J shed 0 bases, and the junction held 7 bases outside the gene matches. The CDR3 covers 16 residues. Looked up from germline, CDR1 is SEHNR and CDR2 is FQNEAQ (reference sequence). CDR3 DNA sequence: TGTGCCAGCAGCTCAACTAGCGTTACTAGCACAGATACGCAGTATTTT. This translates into CASSSTSVTSTDTQYF.

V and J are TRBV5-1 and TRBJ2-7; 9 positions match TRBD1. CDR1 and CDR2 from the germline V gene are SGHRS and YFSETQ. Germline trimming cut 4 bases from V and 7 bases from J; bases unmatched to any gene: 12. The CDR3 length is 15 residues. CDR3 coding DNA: TGCGCCAGCAGCCCTATGGGACAGGGAACGCATGAGCAGTACTTC. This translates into CASSPMGQGTHEQYF.

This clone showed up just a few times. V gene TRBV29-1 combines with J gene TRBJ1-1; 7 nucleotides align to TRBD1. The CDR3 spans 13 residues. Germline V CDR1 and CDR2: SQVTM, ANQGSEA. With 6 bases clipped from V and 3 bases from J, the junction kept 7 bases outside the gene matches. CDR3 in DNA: TGCAGCGTCAAGGGGGCAATGGACACTGAAGCTTTCTTT. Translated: CSVKGAMDTEAFF.

CDR3 sequence (DNA): TGTGCCAGCAGCTTTTTGACAGAGACCTACGAGCAGTACTTC. This gives the protein CASSFLTETYEQYF. The gene calls are TRBV5-6 and TRBJ2-7, with a possible D match to TRBD1 (5 bases). Germline V lookup: CDR1 SGHDT, CDR2 YYEEEE. The CDR3 spans 14 residues. V lost 2 bases to trimming and J lost 2 bases, with 11 bases between them.

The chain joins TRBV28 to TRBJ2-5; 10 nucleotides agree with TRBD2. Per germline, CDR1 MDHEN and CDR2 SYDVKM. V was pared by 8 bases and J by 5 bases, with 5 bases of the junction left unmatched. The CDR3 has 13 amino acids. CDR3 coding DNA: TGTGCCAGCCAAGCGGGAGGGTCGGAGACCCAGTACTTC. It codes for CASQAGGSETQYF.

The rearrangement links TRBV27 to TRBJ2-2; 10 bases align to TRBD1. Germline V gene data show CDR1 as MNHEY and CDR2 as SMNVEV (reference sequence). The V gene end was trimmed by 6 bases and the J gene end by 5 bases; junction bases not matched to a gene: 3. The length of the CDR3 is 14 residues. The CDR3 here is CASRRTGGTGELFF. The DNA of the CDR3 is TGTGCCAGCAGAAGGACAGGGGGGACCGGGGAGCTGTTTTTT.

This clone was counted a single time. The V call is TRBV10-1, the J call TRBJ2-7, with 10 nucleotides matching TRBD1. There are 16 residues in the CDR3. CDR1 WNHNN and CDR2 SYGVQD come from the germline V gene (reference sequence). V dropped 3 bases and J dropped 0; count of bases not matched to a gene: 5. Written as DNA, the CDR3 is TGCGCCAGCAGTGACCCCGGGACAGGGGCCTCCTACGAGCAGTACTTC. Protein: CASSDPGTGASYEQYF.